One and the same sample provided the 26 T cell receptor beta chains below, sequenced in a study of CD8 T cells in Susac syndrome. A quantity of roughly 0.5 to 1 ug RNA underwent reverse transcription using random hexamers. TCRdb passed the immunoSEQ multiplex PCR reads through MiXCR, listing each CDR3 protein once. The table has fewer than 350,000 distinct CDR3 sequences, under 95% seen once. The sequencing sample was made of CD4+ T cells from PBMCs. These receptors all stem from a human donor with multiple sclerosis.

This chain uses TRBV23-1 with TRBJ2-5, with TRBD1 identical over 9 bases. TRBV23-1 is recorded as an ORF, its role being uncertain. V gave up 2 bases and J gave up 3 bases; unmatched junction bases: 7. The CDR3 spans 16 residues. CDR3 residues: CASSQDRDRAKETQYF. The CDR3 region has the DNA TGCGCCAGCAGTCAAGACCGGGACAGGGCTAAAGAGACCCAGTACTTC.

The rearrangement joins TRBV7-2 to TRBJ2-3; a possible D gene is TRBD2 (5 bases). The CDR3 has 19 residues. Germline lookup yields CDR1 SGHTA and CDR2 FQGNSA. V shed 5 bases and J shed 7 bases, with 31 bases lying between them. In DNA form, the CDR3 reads TGTGCCAGCAGCACTGAACCAATACCTGTTCGGCTAGCCCCACATACGCAGTATTTT. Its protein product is CASSTEPIPVRLAPHTQYF.

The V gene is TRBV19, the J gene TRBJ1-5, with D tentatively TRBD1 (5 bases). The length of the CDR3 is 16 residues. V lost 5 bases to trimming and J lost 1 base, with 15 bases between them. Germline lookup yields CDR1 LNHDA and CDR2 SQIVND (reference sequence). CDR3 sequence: CASSSDVPGSNQPQHF. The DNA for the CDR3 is TGTGCCAGTAGTTCGGACGTCCCAGGGAGCAATCAGCCCCAGCATTTT.

The CDR3 loop reads CASSLTSNEQFF. The CDR3 DNA is TGTGCCAGCAGCCTTACTAGCAATGAGCAGTTCTTC. This rearrangement joins TRBV2 to TRBJ2-1, with TRBD2 as a possible D gene (5 bases). Germline CDR1 reads SNHLY; CDR2 reads FYNNEI. The CDR3 has 12 amino acids. Trimming removed 6 bases from V and 6 bases from J, with 9 bases in between.

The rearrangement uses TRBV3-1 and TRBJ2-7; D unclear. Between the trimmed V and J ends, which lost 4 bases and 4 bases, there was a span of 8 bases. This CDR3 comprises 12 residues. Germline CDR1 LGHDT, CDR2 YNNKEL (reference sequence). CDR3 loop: CASSLPVYEQYF. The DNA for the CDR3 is TGTGCCAGCAGCCTTCCAGTTTACGAGCAGTACTTC.

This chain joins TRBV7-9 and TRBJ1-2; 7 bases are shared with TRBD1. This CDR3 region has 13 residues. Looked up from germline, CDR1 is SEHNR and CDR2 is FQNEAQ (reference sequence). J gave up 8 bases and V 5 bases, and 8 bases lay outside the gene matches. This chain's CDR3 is CASSPLTGSGYTF. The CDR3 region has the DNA TGTGCCAGCAGCCCGCTGACAGGGAGCGGCTACACCTTC.

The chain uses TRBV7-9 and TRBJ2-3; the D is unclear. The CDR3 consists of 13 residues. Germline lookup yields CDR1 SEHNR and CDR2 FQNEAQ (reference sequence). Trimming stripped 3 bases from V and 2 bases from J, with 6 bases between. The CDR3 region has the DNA TGTGCCAGCAGCTTGGGCGCCACAGATACGCAGTATTTT. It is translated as CASSLGATDTQYF. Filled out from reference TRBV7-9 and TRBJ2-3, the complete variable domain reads DTGVSQNPRHKITKRGQNVTFRCDPISEHNRLYWYRQTLGQGPEFLTYFQNEAQLEKSRLLSDRFSAERPKGSFSTLEIQRTEQGDSAMYLCASSLGATDTQYFGPGTRLTVL.

The CDR3 DNA follows: TGTGCCATCAGGGCCGTGGATGGAGACTATGGCTACACCTTC. Protein sequence: CAIRAVDGDYGYTF. The chain couples TRBV10-3 to TRBJ1-2; D gene ambiguous. V lost 6 bases, J lost 3 bases, and 14 bases lay in between. The germline V gene has CDR1 ENHRY and CDR2 SYGVKD. This CDR3 spans 14 amino acids.

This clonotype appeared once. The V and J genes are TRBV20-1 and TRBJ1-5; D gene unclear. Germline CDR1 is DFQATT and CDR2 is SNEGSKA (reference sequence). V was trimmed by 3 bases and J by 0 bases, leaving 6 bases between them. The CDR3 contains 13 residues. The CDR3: CSASLSSNQPQHF. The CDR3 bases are TGCAGTGCTAGCCTCAGTAGCAATCAGCCCCAGCATTTT.

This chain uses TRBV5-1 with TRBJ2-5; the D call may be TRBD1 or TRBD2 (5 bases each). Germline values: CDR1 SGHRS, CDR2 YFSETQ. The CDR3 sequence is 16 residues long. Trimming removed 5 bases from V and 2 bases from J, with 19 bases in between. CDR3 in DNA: TGCGCCAGCAGTCCCACCCCGGGACGCAGACAAGAGACCCAGTACTTC. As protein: CASSPTPGRRQETQYF.

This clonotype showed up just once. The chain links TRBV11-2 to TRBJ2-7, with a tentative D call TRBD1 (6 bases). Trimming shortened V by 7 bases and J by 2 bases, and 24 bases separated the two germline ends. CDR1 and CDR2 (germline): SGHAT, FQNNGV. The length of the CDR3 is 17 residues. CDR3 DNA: TGTGCCAGCACAACAGGGCCCTCACATCGTAGAACCTACGAGCAGTACTTC. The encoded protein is CASTTGPSHRRTYEQYF.

CDR3 nucleotides: TGTGCCAGCAGAGCCCAGGGTAGGAACAGACAGCATTTT. This sequence encodes CASRAQGRNRQHF. The chain employs TRBV7-2 and TRBJ1-5; D is possibly TRBD1 (5 bases). Germline V lookup: CDR1 SGHTA, CDR2 FQGNSA. The V and J ends lost 6 bases and 13 bases respectively, with 19 bases between them. The CDR3 has 13 residues.

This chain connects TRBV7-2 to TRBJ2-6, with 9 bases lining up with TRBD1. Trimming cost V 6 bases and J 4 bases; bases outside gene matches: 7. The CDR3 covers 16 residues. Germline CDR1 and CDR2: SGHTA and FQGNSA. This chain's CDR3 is CASSLQGALGANVLTF. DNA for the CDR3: TGTGCCAGCAGTTTACAGGGGGCCCTGGGGGCCAACGTCCTGACTTTC.

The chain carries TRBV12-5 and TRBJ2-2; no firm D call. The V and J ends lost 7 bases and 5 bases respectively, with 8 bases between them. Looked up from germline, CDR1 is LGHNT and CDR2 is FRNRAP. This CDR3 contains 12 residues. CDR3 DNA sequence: TGTGCTAGTGCCCGCTTTACCGGGGAGCTGTTTTTT. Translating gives CASARFTGELFF.

CDR3 residues: CASSYIGHADEKLFF. CDR3 sequence (DNA): TGTGCCAGCAGTTACATCGGGCATGCGGATGAAAAACTGTTTTTT. The chain links TRBV6-2 or TRBV6-3 to TRBJ1-4; no definite D call. Per germline, CDR1 MNHEY and CDR2 SVGEGT. With 2 bases removed from V and 6 bases from J, the gap between germline ends came to 13 bases. This CDR3 is 15 amino acids long.

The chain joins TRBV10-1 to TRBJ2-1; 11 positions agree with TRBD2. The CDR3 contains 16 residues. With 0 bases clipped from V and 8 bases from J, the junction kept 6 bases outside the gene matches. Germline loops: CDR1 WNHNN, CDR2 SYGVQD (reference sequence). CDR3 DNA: TGCGCCAGCAGTGAGTCACTAGCGGGAGTTGGGTATGAGCAGTTCTTC. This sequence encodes CASSESLAGVGYEQFF.

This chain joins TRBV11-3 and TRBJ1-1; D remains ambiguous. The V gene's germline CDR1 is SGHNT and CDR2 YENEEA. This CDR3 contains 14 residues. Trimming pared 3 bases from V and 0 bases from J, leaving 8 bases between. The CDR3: CASSFGDMNTEAFF. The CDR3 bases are TGTGCCAGCAGCTTCGGTGACATGAACACTGAAGCTTTCTTT.

The CDR3 DNA is TGTGCCAGCTCACAACAACTAGGGGAGAGTTCGCAGTACTTC. The encoded protein is CASSQQLGESSQYF. The chain employs TRBV18 and TRBJ2-7; perhaps D is TRBD1 or TRBD2 (5 bases each). This CDR3 comprises 14 residues. Trimming took 4 bases from V and 9 from J, leaving 19 bases between them. Per the germline V gene, CDR1 is KGHSH and CDR2 is LQKENI.

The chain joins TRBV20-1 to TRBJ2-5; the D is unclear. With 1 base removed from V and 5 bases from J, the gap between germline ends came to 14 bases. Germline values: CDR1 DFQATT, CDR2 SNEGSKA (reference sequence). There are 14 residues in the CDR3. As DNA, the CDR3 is TGCAGTGCTAGAGGTGGTACCACTGAGGAGACCCAGTACTTC. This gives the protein CSARGGTTEETQYF.

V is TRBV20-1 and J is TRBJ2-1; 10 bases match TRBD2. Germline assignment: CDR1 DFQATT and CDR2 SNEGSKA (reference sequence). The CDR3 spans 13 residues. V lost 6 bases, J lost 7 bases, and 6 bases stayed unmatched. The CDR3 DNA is TGCAGTGCCGAGCGGGAGGGCCGGAATGAGCAGTTCTTC. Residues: CSAEREGRNEQFF.

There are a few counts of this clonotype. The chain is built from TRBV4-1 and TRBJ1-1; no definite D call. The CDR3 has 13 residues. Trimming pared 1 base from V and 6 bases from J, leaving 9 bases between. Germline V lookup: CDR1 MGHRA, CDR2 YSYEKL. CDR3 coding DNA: TGCGCCAGCAGCCAAGTACCTCGGGCTGAAGCTTTCTTT. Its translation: CASSQVPRAEAFF.

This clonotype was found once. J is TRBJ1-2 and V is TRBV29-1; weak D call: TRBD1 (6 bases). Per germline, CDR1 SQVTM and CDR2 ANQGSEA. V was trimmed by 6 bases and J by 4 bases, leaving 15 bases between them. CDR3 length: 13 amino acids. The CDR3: CSVDGSGAYGYTF. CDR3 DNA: TGCAGCGTAGACGGGTCGGGGGCCTATGGCTACACCTTC. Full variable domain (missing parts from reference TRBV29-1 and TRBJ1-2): SAVISQKPSRDICQRGTSLTIQCQVDSQVTMMFWYRQQPGQSLTLIATANQGSEATYESGFVIDKFPISRPNLTFSTLTVSNMSPEDSSIYLCSVDGSGAYGYTFGSGTRLTVV.

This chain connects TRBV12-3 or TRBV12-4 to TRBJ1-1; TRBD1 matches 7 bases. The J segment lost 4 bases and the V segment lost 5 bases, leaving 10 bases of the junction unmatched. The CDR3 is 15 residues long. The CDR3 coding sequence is TGTGCCAGCAGTCCCCGGACAGGTAGGGTCACTGAAGCTTTCTTT. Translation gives CASSPRTGRVTEAFF.

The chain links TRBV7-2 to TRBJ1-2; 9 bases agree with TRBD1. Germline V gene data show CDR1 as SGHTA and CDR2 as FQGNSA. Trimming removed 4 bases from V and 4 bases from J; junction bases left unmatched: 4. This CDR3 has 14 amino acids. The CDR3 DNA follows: TGTGCCAGCAGCTCTATGACAGGGGGCTATGGCTACACCTTC. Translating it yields CASSSMTGGYGYTF.

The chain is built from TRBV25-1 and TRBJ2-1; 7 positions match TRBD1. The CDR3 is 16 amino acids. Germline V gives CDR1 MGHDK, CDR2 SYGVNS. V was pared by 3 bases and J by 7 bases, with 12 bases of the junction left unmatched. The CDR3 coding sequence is TGTGCCAGCAGTGATAGGGGTTGGACAGGCTCGAATGAGCAGTTCTTC. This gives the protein CASSDRGWTGSNEQFF.

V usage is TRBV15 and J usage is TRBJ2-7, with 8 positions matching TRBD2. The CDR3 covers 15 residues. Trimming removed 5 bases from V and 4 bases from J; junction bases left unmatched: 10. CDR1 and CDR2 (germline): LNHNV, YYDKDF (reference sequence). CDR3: CATSHAGLGSYEQYF. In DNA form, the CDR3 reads TGTGCCACCAGCCACGCGGGACTAGGCTCTTACGAGCAGTACTTC.